This TCR beta chain was documented in a study of shared clonotypes between healthy human individuals. Sequencing used immunoSEQ multiplex PCR; TCRdb keeps in-frame clones, though not all of them. The sample lists roughly 2.2 million clones, 85% to 95% occurring once. About this clone itself: Its antigen remains unidentified.

The germline V and J ends were trimmed by 4 bases and 0 bases, with 13 bases remaining between them. CDR3 length: 15 residues. CDR1 is LNHDA, CDR2 SQIVND, per germline (reference sequence). Study conclusions and caveats: Even with large depth, rarefaction showed that sorted-subset sequencing was incomplete.

Sequenced sample: naive CD4+ T cells from PBMCs. Subset given: CD45RA+ positively selected. The receptor's source is a man aged 18 to 29 in good health. Some clones in this sample may be carry-over from other donors' samples. The J gene is TRBJ2-7, the V gene TRBV19, with D possibly being TRBD1 (6 bases). For the CDR3, the DNA is TGTGCCAGTAGTACTCTAACAGGGTACTCCTACGAGCAGTACTTC. Translated: CASSTLTGYSYEQYF.